This T cell receptor beta chain came from a study of T-cell reconstitution after alpha-beta-depleted transplantation in children. The study, taken as a whole, reports: Surviving recipient cells, namely T cells and thymic progenitors, were the source of high day-60 TCRbeta diversity in some patients. After one year, T-cell counts and TCRbeta diversity mostly came from new T cells.

Many counts were recorded for this clonotype. The antigen is not known. For TCRbeta, the library was prepared with unique molecular identifiers. TCRdb reprocessed the PCR reads via MiXCR and lists one record per CDR3 protein. Among approximately 110,000 distinct CDR3 sequences, roughly 23% were seen once, and the ten largest hold approximately 10%. The ends were cut back, 2 bases at V and 2 bases at J, with 11 bases in the middle. The CDR3 has 15 residues. Germline V CDR1 and CDR2: SEHNR, FQNEAQ (reference sequence). Sequencing used PBMCs, mostly from graft donor cells, obtained 180 days after TCRalphabeta/CD19-depleted stem cell transplant. The source is a male patient aged 2-9 years who had a stem cell transplant for chronic granulomatous disease, so the T cells may come from the graft donor. This chain connects TRBV7-9 to TRBJ2-3, with D possibly matching TRBD2 (6 bases). The CDR3 is CASSLLAANTDTQYF. Here the CDR3 DNA reads TGTGCCAGCAGCTTATTAGCGGCTAACACAGATACGCAGTATTTT.